These 21 T cell receptor beta chains were all obtained from the same sample, sequenced in a study of T cells in Graves' hyperthyroidism and ophthalmopathy. RNA transcripts were the template for amplifying TCR beta CDR3 regions. The primer set for the first-round RT-PCR of the TCR CDR3 was HTBI. TCRdb ran MiXCR on the multiplex PCR reads and lists one entry per CDR3 protein. The repertoire has 300,000 to 500,000 distinct CDR3 sequences, 14% to 15% of them found once; the top ten carry around a third. The sample was blood. These TCRs come from a woman between 25 and 40 years old with Graves' hyperthyroidism.

J is TRBJ1-5 and V is TRBV18; TRBD1 matches at 8 bases. The CDR3 loop spans 13 amino acids. The V and J ends lost 5 bases and 7 bases, in that order; junction bases with no gene match: 4. CDR1 KGHSH and CDR2 LQKENI come from the germline V gene. The CDR3 region has the DNA TGTGCCAGCTCAACCGACAGGGGCCAGCCCCAGCATTTT. This encodes CASSTDRGQPQHF.

The V and J genes are TRBV15 and TRBJ2-5; D is uncertain. The CDR3 is 14 amino acids. V dropped 3 bases and J dropped 1 base, with 9 bases sitting between them. Germline V gene sequence: CDR1 LNHNV, CDR2 YYDKDF (reference sequence). CDR3 DNA sequence: TGTGCCACCAGCAGGAAAGATGGCCAAGAGACCCAGTACTTC. It yields the protein CATSRKDGQETQYF.

This clonotype was seen more than once but under ten times. CDR3 sequence reads: CASSLDGRDRAKSHNEQFF. In nucleotides, the CDR3 is TGTGCCAGCAGCTTAGATGGGCGCGACAGGGCTAAATCCCACAATGAGCAGTTCTTC. The chain links TRBV11-3 to TRBJ2-1, with TRBD1 matching 7 bases. CDR1 is SGHNT, CDR2 YENEEA, per germline. The V gene end was trimmed by 0 bases and the J gene end by 5 bases; junction bases not matched to a gene: 16. This CDR3 comprises 19 residues.

The table lists this clonotype with a few counts. The genes are TRBV18 and TRBJ2-5; TRBD2 might be the D (5 bases). Germline CDR1 KGHSH, CDR2 LQKENI. Between the trimmed V and J ends, which lost 2 bases and 7 bases, there was a span of 14 bases. CDR3 length: 14 residues. CDR3: CASSPWTPEGTQYF. In DNA, the CDR3 is TGTGCCAGCTCACCATGGACCCCCGAGGGGACCCAGTACTTC.

This clonotype was seen many times. The chain has TRBV10-3 and TRBJ2-7; the match to TRBD2 covers 7 bases. CDR1 and CDR2 (germline): ENHRY, SYGVKD. The CDR3 has 16 amino acids. With 10 bases clipped from V and 8 bases from J, the junction kept 23 bases outside the gene matches. Written as DNA, the CDR3 is TGTGCCACCTCGGGACCTGGGTTGGCGGGAGAGGCCCAGCAGTACTTC. It specifies CATSGPGLAGEAQQYF.

This clonotype was seen at least ten times. The chain is built from TRBV6-1 and TRBJ1-5, with D maybe TRBD1 (6 bases). Germline assignment: CDR1 MNHNS and CDR2 SASEGT. The germline V and J ends were trimmed by 4 bases and 0 bases, with 7 bases remaining between them. The CDR3 is 14 residues long. The CDR3 region is CASSAGVSNQPQHF. CDR3 DNA sequence: TGTGCCAGCAGTGCAGGGGTTAGCAATCAGCCCCAGCATTTT.

This clonotype has at least ten counts. The chain employs TRBV5-1 and TRBJ2-1, with 10 bases that match TRBD1. V was pared by 4 bases and J by 10 bases, with 11 bases of the junction left unmatched. The CDR3 is 15 amino acids. CDR1 SGHRS and CDR2 YFSETQ come from the germline V gene. The CDR3 nucleotides read TGCGCCAGCAGCGTCGGGACAGGGGTAGGTGGAGAGCAGTTCTTC. Its protein product is CASSVGTGVGGEQFF.

In its sample, this clonotype was seen many times. The rearrangement links TRBV6-2 or TRBV6-3 to TRBJ2-7; 10 positions match TRBD2. Germline V lookup: CDR1 MNHEY, CDR2 SVGEGT. V was clipped by 6 bases and J by 4 bases; unmatched bases: 15. This CDR3 comprises 17 residues. In DNA form, the CDR3 reads TGTGCCAGCAGCTCCCTTGTGGCTAGCGGGAGTCAGTACGAGCAGTACTTC. Translated, it gives CASSSLVASGSQYEQYF.

This clonotype came up a few times. The chain links TRBV20-1 to TRBJ2-5; TRBD2 matches at 13 bases. CDR3 length: 17 amino acids. Germline CDR1 is DFQATT and CDR2 is SNEGSKA (reference sequence). V lost 3 bases to trimming and J lost 5 bases; unmatched junction nucleotides: 12. CDR3 DNA sequence: TGCAGTGCTAGGGCCGGGACTAGCGGGACTGGGAGGGAGACCCAGTACTTC. This gives the protein CSARAGTSGTGRETQYF.

In its sample, this clonotype was seen many times. This chain uses TRBV11-2 with TRBJ2-2; 9 nucleotides agree with TRBD1. This CDR3 spans 15 amino acids. Per the germline V gene, CDR1 is SGHAT and CDR2 is FQNNGV. V lost 5 bases, J lost 0 bases, and 1 base stayed unmatched. This CDR3 is CASSGTGTNTGELFF. In DNA form, the CDR3 reads TGTGCCAGCAGCGGGACAGGGACGAACACCGGGGAGCTGTTTTTT. Full variable domain (remainder filled in from reference TRBV11-2 and TRBJ2-2): EAGVAQSPRYKIIEKRQSVAFWCNPISGHATLYWYQQILGQGPKLLIQFQNNGVVDDSQLPKDRFSAERLKGVDSTLKIQPAKLEDSAVYLCASSGTGTNTGELFFGEGSRLTVL.

In DNA, the CDR3 is TGTGCCACCAGGGGGGCCACAGATACGCAGTATTTT. Protein: CATRGATDTQYF. The rearrangement links TRBV24-1 to TRBJ2-3; possibly TRBD1 for D (6 bases). The CDR3 spans 12 residues. CDR1 is KGHDR and CDR2 is SFDVKD in the germline V gene. Trimming shortened V by 7 bases and J by 2 bases, and 6 bases separated the two germline ends.

At least ten counts were recorded for this clonotype. This chain links TRBV24-1 with TRBJ2-3; the D gene is possibly TRBD1 (6 bases). V lost 7 bases and J lost 0, with 13 bases in between. The CDR3 length is 15 residues. The germline V gene has CDR1 KGHDR and CDR2 SFDVKD. CDR3 amino acids: CATRDRLGSTDTQYF. Written as DNA, the CDR3 is TGTGCCACCAGAGACAGGTTGGGGAGCACAGATACGCAGTATTTT.

This clonotype has just a few counts. The chain carries TRBV9 and TRBJ2-7; D remains unclear. In germline, CDR1 is SGDLS, CDR2 YYNGEE. The CDR3 extends over 13 amino acids. Trimming took 0 bases from V and 6 from J, leaving 10 bases between them. The CDR3 coding sequence is TGTGCCAGCAGCGTAGGCCCGCTTACCGAGCAGTACTTC. Translated: CASSVGPLTEQYF. Based on the CDR3 plus reference TRBV9 and TRBJ2-7, the full variable domain is DSGVTQTPKHLITATGQRVTLRCSPRSGDLSVYWYQQSLDQGLQFLIQYYNGEERAKGNILERFSAQQFPDLHSELNLSSLELGDSALYFCASSVGPLTEQYFGPGTRLTVT.

The V gene is TRBV6-5, the J gene TRBJ2-1; TRBD2 agrees at 9 bases. The CDR3 runs to 16 residues. V lost 2 bases, J lost 6 bases, and 8 bases stayed unmatched. From germline, CDR1 is MNHEY and CDR2 SVGAGI. CDR3 in amino acids: CASSYNSGSRPNEQFF. The DNA of the CDR3 is TGTGCCAGCAGTTACAATAGCGGGAGTAGGCCCAATGAGCAGTTCTTC.

This clonotype was detected ten times or more. The V gene is TRBV30, the J gene TRBJ1-5, with TRBD1 matching over 10 bases. CDR1 is GTSNPN and CDR2 is SVGIG in the germline V gene (reference sequence). V was pared by 5 bases and J by 2 bases, with 6 bases of the junction left unmatched. This CDR3 comprises 15 residues. The CDR3 loop reads CAWAPGTGGNQPQHF. CDR3 bases: TGTGCCTGGGCTCCCGGGACAGGGGGCAATCAGCCCCAGCATTTT.

This clonotype was observed a handful of times. The chain recombines TRBV27 with TRBJ1-6; D is perhaps TRBD1 (6 bases). The V gene's germline CDR1 is MNHEY and CDR2 SMNVEV (reference sequence). The CDR3 runs to 14 residues. Deletions cut 10 bases from V and 8 bases from J, with 18 bases between. CDR3 loop: CATRLLDRHSPLHF. CDR3 in DNA: TGTGCCACCCGTCTTTTGGACAGACATTCACCCCTCCACTTT.

This clonotype was seen at least ten times. This chain joins TRBV6-1 and TRBJ2-5; a weak D match, TRBD2 (6 bases). CDR1 MNHNS and CDR2 SASEGT come from the germline V gene. The CDR3 consists of 15 residues. Trimming removed 5 bases from V and 7 bases from J, with 20 bases in between. CDR3: CASSPIAETVGTQYF. CDR3 nucleotides: TGTGCCAGCAGTCCGATAGCGGAAACGGTGGGGACCCAGTACTTC.

This clonotype has at least ten counts. This rearrangement joins TRBV7-2 to TRBJ2-5; D gene unclear. Per germline, CDR1 SGHTA and CDR2 FQGNSA. The ends were cut back, 5 bases at V and 2 bases at J, with 24 bases in the middle. CDR3 size: 18 residues. The CDR3: CASSPSVGRRAEQETQYF. The CDR3 DNA sequence: TGTGCCAGCAGCCCCTCGGTAGGTCGAAGGGCTGAACAAGAGACCCAGTACTTC.

The sample holds a few counts of this clonotype. The gene calls are TRBV20-1 and TRBJ2-1; D possibly uses TRBD1 or TRBD2 (5 bases each). Trimming removed 3 bases from V and 4 bases from J, with 13 bases in between. This CDR3 region has 14 residues. Germline CDR1 is DFQATT and CDR2 is SNEGSKA (reference sequence). The CDR3 DNA sequence: TGCAGTGCTAGGCCCGGGACCTGGTACAATGAGCAGTTCTTC. This translates into CSARPGTWYNEQFF.

In its sample, this clonotype was seen a few times. The V and J genes are TRBV27 and TRBJ2-7, with D maybe TRBD1 (5 bases). In germline, CDR1 is MNHEY, CDR2 SMNVEV (reference sequence). Trimming removed 0 bases from V and 0 bases from J, with 12 bases in between. There are 16 residues in the CDR3. The CDR3 reads CASSLSTASLSYEQYF. CDR3 nucleotide sequence: TGTGCCAGCAGTTTATCGACAGCGAGCCTCTCCTACGAGCAGTACTTC.

The sample holds a few counts of this clonotype. CDR3 bases: TGTGCCTGCTCCGGGGCTCCCGGGGAGCTGTTTTTT. This sequence encodes CACSGAPGELFF. V gene TRBV30 combines with J gene TRBJ2-2; either TRBD1 or TRBD2 may supply D (5 bases each). CDR3 length: 12 amino acids. The germline V gene has CDR1 GTSNPN and CDR2 SVGIG (reference sequence). Between the trimmed V and J ends, which lost 6 bases and 6 bases, there was a span of 11 bases.